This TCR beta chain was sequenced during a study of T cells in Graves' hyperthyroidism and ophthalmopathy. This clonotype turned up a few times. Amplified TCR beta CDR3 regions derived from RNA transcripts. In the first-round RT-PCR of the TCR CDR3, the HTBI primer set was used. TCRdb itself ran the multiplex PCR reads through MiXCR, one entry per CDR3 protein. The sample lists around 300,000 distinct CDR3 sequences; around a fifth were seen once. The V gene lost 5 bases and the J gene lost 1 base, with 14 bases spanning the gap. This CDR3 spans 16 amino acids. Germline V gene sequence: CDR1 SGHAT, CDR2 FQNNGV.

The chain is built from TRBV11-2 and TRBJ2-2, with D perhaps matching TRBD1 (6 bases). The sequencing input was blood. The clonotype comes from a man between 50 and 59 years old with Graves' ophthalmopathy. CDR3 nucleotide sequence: TGTGCCAGCAGCCTAAGCCCGACAGGGAACACCGGGGAGCTGTTTTTT. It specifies CASSLSPTGNTGELFF.